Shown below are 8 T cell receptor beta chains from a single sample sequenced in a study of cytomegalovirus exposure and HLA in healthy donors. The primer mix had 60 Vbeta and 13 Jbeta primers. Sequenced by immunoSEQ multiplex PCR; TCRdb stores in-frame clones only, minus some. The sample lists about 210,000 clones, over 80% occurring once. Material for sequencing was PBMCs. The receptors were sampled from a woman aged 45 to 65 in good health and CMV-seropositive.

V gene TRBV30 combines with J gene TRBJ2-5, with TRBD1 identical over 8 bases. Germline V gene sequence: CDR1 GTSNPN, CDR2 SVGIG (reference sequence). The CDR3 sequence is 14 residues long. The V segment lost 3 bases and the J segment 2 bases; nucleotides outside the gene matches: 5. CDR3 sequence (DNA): TGTGCCTGGAGCTCCGGGACAGGTCAAGAGACCCAGTACTTC. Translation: CAWSSGTGQETQYF.

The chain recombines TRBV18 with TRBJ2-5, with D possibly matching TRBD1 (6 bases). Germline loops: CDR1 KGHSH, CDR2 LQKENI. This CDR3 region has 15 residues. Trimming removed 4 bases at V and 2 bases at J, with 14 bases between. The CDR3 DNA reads TGTGCCAGCTCACACCCTACAGGGATTCAAGAGACCCAGTACTTC. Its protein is CASSHPTGIQETQYF.

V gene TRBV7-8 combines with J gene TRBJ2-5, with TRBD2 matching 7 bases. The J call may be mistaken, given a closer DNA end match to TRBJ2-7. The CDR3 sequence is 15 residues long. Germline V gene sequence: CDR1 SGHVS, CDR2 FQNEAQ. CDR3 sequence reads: CASSLAMGGEYEQYF. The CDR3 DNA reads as TGTGCCAGCAGCTTAGCGATGGGAGGGGAATACGAGCAGTACTTC.

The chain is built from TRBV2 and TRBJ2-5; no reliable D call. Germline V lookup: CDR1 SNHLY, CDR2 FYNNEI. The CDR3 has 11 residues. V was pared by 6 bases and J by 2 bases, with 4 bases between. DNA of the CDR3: TGTGCCAGCAGCATTCAAGAGACCCAGTACTTC. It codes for CASSIQETQYF.

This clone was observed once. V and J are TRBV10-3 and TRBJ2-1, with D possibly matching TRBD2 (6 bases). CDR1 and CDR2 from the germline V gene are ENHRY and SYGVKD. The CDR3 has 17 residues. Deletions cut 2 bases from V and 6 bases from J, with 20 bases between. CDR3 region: CAISERPPSRGSNEQFF. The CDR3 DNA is TGTGCCATCAGTGAGAGGCCCCCCTCCCGGGGGAGCAATGAGCAGTTCTTC.

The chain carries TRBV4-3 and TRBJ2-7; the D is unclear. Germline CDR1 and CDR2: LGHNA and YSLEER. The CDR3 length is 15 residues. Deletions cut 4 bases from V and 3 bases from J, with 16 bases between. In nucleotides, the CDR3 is TGCGCCAGCAGCCCAGCGAGGCGGCAGCTCTACGAGCAGTACTTC. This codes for CASSPARRQLYEQYF.

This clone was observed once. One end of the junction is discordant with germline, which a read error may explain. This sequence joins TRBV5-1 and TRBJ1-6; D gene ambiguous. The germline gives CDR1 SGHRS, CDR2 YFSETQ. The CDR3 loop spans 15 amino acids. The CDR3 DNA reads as TGCGCCAGCAGCTACCTCGGGGAGAGAAATTCACCCCCCCACTTT. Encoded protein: CASSYLGERNSPPHF.

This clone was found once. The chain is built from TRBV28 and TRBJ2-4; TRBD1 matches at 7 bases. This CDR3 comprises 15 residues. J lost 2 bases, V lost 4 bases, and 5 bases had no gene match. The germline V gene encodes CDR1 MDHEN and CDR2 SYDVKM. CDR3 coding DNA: TGTGCCAGCAGTTCAGGGGGTCCAACCAAAAACATTCAGTACTTC. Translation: CASSSGGPTKNIQYF.